A selection of T cell receptor beta chains follows, all from one sample in a study of vaccination effects on CD4 cells after COVID-19. Sequenced by immunoSEQ multiplex PCR; TCRdb stores in-frame clones only, minus some. The repertoire holds approximately 70,000 clones, about 80% seen once, with around 0.94% in the top ten. No cognate antigen is known for these TCRs. The sequencing used CD4+ T cells from PBMCs cultured with HCoV-OC43 spike peptides, collected after COVID-19 vaccination. These receptors originate from a human donor who received a COVID-19 vaccine. The CDR3 runs from the conserved cysteine through the conserved F or W. The order of the fields is D gene, J gene, clone size, V gene, CDR3 DNA, CDR3 protein. A D gene is named only where the DNA matches it firmly. Not all rows give a size; the values are once, few, many and, for expanded clones, a class.

>TRBD1|TRBJ1-2|.|TRBV28
TGTGCCAGCAGCCCCACCGGGACAGGGGGTTATGGCTACACCTTC
CASSPTGTGGYGYTF
>.|TRBJ1-5|once|TRBV30
TGTGCCTGGAGTCTAAGGCGCAATCAGCCCCAGCATTTT
CAWSLRRNQPQHF
>.|TRBJ1-2|.|TRBV28
TGTGCCAGCAGTTTAGGTTGGGGGGCTTGGGGAGGCTACACCTTC
CASSLGWGAWGGYTF
>TRBD1|TRBJ1-3|.|TRBV12-5
TGTGCTAGTGGTTTTCGAACAGGGGATCGTGGAAACACCATATATTTT
CASGFRTGDRGNTIYF
>.|TRBJ1-1|.|TRBV20-1
TGCAGTGCTAGTGAGGCAGGGGTGGACACTGAAGCTTTCTTT
CSASEAGVDTEAFF
>TRBD1|TRBJ1-2|.|TRBV6-6
TGTGCCAGCAGTCCCCGGACAGGTAATGCCTATGGCTACACCTTC
CASSPRTGNAYGYTF
>.|TRBJ1-4|.|TRBV12-3/TRBV12-4
TGTGCCAGCAGCCGAGGGCGGGAAAAACTGTTTTTT
CASSRGREKLFF
>.|TRBJ1-4|few|TRBV28
TGTGCCAGCAGGGACAGAAGATCGGAAAAACTGTTTTTT
CASRDRRSEKLFF
>.|TRBJ2-3|few|TRBV11-2
TGTGCCAGCAGCTCCCAGCGCCTATCAGATACGCAGTATTTT
CASSSQRLSDTQYF
>TRBD1|TRBJ1-5|.|TRBV30
TGTGCCTGGAGCCGACAGGGGGATCAGCCCCAGCATTTT
CAWSRQGDQPQHF
>TRBD1|TRBJ2-5|.|TRBV11-3
TGTGCCAGCAGCTTCGGGACAGGGGGCTTGGAAGAGACCCAGTACTTC
CASSFGTGGLEETQYF
>.|TRBJ2-2|.|TRBV5-1
TGCGCCAGCAGCTTAAACGATAATCATGAGGGGGAGCTGTTTTTT
CASSLNDNHEGELFF
>.|TRBJ1-2|.|TRBV5-4
TGTGCCAGCAGCTCCCGGGCCTCCTATGGCTACACCTTC
CASSSRASYGYTF
>TRBD1|TRBJ2-6|.|TRBV5-1
TGCGCCAGCAGCACTGGACAGGGCTTCTCTGGGGCCAACGTCCTGACTTTC
CASSTGQGFSGANVLTF
>.|TRBJ2-4|.|TRBV5-1
TGCGCCAGCAGCTCGACACCTCAGGGATTTGAGTACTTC
CASSSTPQGFEYF
>.|TRBJ1-2|once|TRBV7-2
TGTGCCAGCAGCTACGCAGATGACTATGGCTACACCTTC
CASSYADDYGYTF
>.|TRBJ1-1|.|TRBV30
TGTGCCTGGAGGGATTACGGGGGGGAAGCTTTCTTT
CAWRDYGGEAFF
>TRBD1|TRBJ1-5|once|TRBV30
TGTGCCTGGTCGGGGACAGGGGTCAATCAGCCCCAGCATTTT
CAWSGTGVNQPQHF
>.|TRBJ2-3|once|TRBV14
TGTGCCAGCAGCCAGGACAGCACAGATACGCAGTATTTT
CASSQDSTDTQYF
>.|TRBJ1-2|.|TRBV19
TGTGCCAGTAGTATTGGGTACGGAGCTAACTATGGCTACACCTTC
CASSIGYGANYGYTF
>.|TRBJ1-6|.|TRBV12-3/TRBV12-4
TGTGCCAGCAGTTACCAGACAGTTTCACCCCTCCACTTT
CASSYQTVSPLHF
>.|TRBJ2-4|.|TRBV2
TGTGCCAGCAGTGAAGGGGGTGGGCTCGCCCGGGGCTTC
CASSEGGGLARGF
>.|TRBJ1-6|few|TRBV30
TGTGCCTGGAGTGTTGGAGGAGGAGATTCACCCCTCCACTTT
CAWSVGGGDSPLHF
>.|TRBJ1-5|.|TRBV6-6
TGTGCCAGCAGTACGGGACCTCGGGCTAGCAATCAGCCCCAGCATTTT
CASSTGPRASNQPQHF
>.|TRBJ2-1|.|TRBV7-9
TGTGCCAGCAGCTTCGGACCCCTCAGTGAGCAGTTCTTC
CASSFGPLSEQFF
>.|TRBJ2-3|.|TRBV6-1
TGTGCCAGCAGTGAAGGTGGCGGGCCAGGGGATACGCAGTATTTT
CASSEGGGPGDTQYF
>.|TRBJ1-1|.|TRBV30
TGTGCCTGGAGTTCCACAATGGGACGGACGAACACTGAAGCTTTCTTT
CAWSSTMGRTNTEAFF
>.|TRBJ1-1|few|TRBV18
TGTGCCAGCTCACCATTGGATAAGGGGTTAAGCGGAGCTTTCTTT
CASSPLDKGLSGAFF
>TRBD1|TRBJ1-2|.|TRBV18
TGTGCCAGCTCACCACCTCACTCCTTTGGACAGGGAGTGTATGGCTACACCTTC
CASSPPHSFGQGVYGYTF
>TRBD1|TRBJ2-1|.|TRBV5-4
TGTGCCAGCAGGTACGGGACAGCCCCTTACAATGAGCAGTTCTTC
CASRYGTAPYNEQFF
>.|TRBJ2-3|.|TRBV3-1/TRBV3-2
TGTGCCAGCAGCCAGAAACAGGTAGGGCCCACAGATACGCAGTATTTT
CASSQKQVGPTDTQYF
>TRBD1|TRBJ2-1|.|TRBV3-1/TRBV3-2
TGTGCCAGCAGCCAAGGTAGGTGGGACAGGGCGTTGGATGAGCAGTTCTTC
CASSQGRWDRALDEQFF
>.|TRBJ1-2|.|TRBV9
TGTGCCAGCAGCCCCCTAGGCGGGGCCTATGGCTACACCTTC
CASSPLGGAYGYTF
>.|TRBJ1-4|.|TRBV3-1/TRBV3-2
TGTGCCAGCAGCCCTGGAGGCCCCCGTGAAAAACTGTTTTTT
CASSPGGPREKLFF
>.|TRBJ2-5|.|TRBV5-1
TGCGCCAGCAGCCCGGGACACCCGCAAGAGACCCAGTACTTC
CASSPGHPQETQYF
>.|TRBJ2-1|.|TRBV19
TGTGCCACTCGGAGGTCTTTGACCTACAATGAGCAGTTCTTC
CATRRSLTYNEQFF
>.|TRBJ1-2|.|TRBV6-5
TGTGCCAGCAGTTACTCAGCGGGGTGGAGAGGCTACACCTTC
CASSYSAGWRGYTF
>TRBD2|TRBJ2-3|.|TRBV7-2
TGTGCCAGCAGCTTACGACTAGCGGGGGACACAGATACGCAGTATTTT
CASSLRLAGDTDTQYF
>TRBD1|TRBJ2-2|.|TRBV27
TGTGCCAGCAGGAGGACAGGGGCCGGGGAGCTGTTTTTT
CASRRTGAGELFF
>.|TRBJ1-1|once|TRBV6-5
TGTGCCAGCAGCCCCAGGGATAGGACTGAAGCTTTCTTT
CASSPRDRTEAFF
>.|TRBJ1-2|.|TRBV5-1
TGCGCCAGCAGCTTGGAACTTCAGGGCTCCTATGGCTACACCTTC
CASSLELQGSYGYTF